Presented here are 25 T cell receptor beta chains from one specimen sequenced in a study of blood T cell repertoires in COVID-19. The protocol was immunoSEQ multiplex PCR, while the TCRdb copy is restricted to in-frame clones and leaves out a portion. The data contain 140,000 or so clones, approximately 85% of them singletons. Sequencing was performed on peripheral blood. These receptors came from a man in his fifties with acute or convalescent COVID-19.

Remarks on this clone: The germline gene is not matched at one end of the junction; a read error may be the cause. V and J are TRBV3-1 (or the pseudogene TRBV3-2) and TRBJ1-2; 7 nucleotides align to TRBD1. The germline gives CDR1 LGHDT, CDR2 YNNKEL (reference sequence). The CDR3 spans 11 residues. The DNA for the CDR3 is TGTGCCAGCAGCCAAGCGGACAGGACCAATTTC. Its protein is CASSQADRTNF.

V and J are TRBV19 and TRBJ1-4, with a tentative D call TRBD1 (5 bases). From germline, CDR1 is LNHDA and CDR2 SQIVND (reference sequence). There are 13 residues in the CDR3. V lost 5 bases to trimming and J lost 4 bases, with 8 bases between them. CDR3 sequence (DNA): TGTGCCAGTAGTTTCAGGGTTAATGAAAAACTGTTTTTT. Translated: CASSFRVNEKLFF.

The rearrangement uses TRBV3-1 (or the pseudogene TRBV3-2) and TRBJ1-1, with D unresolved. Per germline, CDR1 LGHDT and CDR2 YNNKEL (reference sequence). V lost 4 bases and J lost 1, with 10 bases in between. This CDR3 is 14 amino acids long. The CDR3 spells CASSRGIPNTEAFF. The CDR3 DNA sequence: TGTGCCAGCAGCCGCGGAATCCCGAACACTGAAGCTTTCTTT.

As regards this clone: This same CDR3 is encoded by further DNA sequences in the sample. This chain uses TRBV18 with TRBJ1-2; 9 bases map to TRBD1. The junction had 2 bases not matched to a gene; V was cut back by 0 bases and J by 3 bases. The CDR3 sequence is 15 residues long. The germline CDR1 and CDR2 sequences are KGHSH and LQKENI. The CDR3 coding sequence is TGTGCCAGCTCACCACCGGGACAGGGTGACTATGGCTACACCTTC. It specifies CASSPPGQGDYGYTF.

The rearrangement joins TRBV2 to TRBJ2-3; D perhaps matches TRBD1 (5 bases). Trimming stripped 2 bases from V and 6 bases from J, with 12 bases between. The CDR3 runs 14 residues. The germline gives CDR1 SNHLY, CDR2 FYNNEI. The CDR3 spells CASSERGIGDTQYF. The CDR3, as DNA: TGTGCCAGCAGTGAAAGGGGAATAGGGGATACGCAGTATTTT.

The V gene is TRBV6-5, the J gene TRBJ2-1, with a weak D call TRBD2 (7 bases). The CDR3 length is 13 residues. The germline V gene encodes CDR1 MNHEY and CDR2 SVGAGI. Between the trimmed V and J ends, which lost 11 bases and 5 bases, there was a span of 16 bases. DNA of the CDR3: TGTGCCGTAAGGGGGGGTTACCACAATGAGCAGTTCTTC. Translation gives CAVRGGYHNEQFF.

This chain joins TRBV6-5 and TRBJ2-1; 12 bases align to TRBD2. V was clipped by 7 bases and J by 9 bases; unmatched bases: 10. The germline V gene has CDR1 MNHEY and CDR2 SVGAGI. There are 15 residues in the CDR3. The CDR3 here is CASKAGLAGRGEQFF. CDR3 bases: TGTGCCAGCAAGGCGGGACTAGCGGGCAGGGGTGAGCAGTTCTTC.

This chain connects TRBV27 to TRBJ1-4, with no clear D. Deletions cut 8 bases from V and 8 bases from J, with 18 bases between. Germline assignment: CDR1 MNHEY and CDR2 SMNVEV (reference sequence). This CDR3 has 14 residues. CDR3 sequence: CASGWPAGGEKLFF. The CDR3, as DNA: TGTGCCAGCGGATGGCCTGCGGGCGGGGAAAAACTGTTTTTT.

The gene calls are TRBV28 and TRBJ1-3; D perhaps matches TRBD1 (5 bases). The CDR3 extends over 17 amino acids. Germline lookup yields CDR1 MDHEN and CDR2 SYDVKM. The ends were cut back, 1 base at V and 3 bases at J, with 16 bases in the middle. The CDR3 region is CASSLFQGPSLGNTIYF. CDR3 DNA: TGTGCCAGCAGTTTATTCCAGGGCCCTTCCCTTGGAAACACCATATATTTT.

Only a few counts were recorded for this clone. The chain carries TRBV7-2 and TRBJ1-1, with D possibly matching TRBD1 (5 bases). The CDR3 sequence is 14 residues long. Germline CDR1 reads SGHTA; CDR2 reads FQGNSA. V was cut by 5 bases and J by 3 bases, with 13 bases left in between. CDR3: CASSPQAGDTEAFF. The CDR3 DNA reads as TGTGCCAGCAGCCCGCAAGCGGGGGACACTGAAGCTTTCTTT.

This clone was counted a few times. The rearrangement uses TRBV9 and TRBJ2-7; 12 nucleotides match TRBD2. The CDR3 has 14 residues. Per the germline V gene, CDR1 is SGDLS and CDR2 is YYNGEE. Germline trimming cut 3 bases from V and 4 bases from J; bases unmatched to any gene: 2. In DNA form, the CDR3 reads TGTGCCAGCAGCGGCGGACTAGCGGGGTACGAGCAGTACTTC. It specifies CASSGGLAGYEQYF.

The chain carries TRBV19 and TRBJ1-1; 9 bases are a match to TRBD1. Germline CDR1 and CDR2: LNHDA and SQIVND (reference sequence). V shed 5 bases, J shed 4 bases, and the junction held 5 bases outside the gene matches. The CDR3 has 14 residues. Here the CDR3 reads CASSPGTGTTEAFF. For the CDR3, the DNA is TGTGCCAGTAGTCCCGGGACAGGGACCACTGAAGCTTTCTTT.

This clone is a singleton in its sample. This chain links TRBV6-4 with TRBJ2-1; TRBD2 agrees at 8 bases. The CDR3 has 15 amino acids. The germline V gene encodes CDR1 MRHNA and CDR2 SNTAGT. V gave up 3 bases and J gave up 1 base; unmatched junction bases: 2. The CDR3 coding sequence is TGTGCCAGCAGTGAACGGGGGGGTTCCTACAATGAGCAGTTCTTC. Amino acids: CASSERGGSYNEQFF.

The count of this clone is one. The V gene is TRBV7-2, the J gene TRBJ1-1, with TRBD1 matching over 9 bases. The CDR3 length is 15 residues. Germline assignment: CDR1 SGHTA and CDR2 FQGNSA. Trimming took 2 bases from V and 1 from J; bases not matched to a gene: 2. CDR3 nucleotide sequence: TGTGCCAGCAGCTTAAGGACAGGGGCGAACACTGAAGCTTTCTTT. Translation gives CASSLRTGANTEAFF.

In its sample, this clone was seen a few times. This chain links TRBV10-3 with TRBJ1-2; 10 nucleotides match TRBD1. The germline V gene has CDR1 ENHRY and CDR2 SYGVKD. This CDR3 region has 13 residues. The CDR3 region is CHPGGQGIYGYTF. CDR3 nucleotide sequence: TGTCACCCGGGGGGACAGGGGATCTATGGCTACACCTTC.

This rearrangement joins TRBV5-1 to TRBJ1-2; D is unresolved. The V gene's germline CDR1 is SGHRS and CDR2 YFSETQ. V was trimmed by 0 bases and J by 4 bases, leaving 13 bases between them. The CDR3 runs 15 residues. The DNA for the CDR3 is TGCGCCAGCAGCTTGGACAGCCTGTCGTCCTATGGCTACACCTTC. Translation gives CASSLDSLSSYGYTF.

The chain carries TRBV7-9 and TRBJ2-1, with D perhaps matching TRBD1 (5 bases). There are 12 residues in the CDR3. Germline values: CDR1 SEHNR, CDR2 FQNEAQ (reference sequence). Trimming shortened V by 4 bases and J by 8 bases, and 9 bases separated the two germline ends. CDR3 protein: CASSSRVHEQFF. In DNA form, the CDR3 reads TGTGCCAGCAGCTCCAGGGTCCATGAGCAGTTCTTC.

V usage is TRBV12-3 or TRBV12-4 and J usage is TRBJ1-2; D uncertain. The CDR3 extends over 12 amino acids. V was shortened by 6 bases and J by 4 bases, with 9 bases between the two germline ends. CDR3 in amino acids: CASREGFYGYTF. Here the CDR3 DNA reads TGTGCCAGCAGGGAGGGTTTCTATGGCTACACCTTC.

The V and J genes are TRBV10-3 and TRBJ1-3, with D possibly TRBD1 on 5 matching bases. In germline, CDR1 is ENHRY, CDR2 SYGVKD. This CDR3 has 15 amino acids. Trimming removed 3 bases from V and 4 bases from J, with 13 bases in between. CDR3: CAISEGATVGNTIYF. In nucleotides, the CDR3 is TGTGCCATCAGTGAAGGGGCGACGGTGGGAAACACCATATATTTT.

As DNA, the CDR3 is TGTGCCAGCTCATTCAGGGATGAAGCTTTCTTT. It codes for CASSFRDEAFF. The chain recombines TRBV18 with TRBJ1-1; D is possibly TRBD1 (5 bases). From germline, CDR1 is KGHSH and CDR2 LQKENI. The V gene lost 5 bases and the J gene lost 7 bases, with 8 bases spanning the gap. The CDR3 is made up of 11 amino acids.

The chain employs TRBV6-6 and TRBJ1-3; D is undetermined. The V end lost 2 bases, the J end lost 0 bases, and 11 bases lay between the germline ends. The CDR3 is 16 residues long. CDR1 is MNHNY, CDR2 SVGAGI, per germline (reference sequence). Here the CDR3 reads CASSYLSVSSGNTIYF. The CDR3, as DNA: TGTGCCAGCAGTTACCTCTCAGTGTCCTCTGGAAACACCATATATTTT.

This CDR3 reads CASSTGRGGNQPQHF. The CDR3 coding sequence is TGTGCCAGTAGTACTGGTCGGGGGGGCAATCAGCCCCAGCATTTT. The chain is built from TRBV19 and TRBJ1-5; a weak D match, TRBD1 (5 bases). Deletions cut 4 bases from V and 2 bases from J, with 12 bases between. The CDR3 length is 15 residues. The germline gives CDR1 LNHDA, CDR2 SQIVND (reference sequence).

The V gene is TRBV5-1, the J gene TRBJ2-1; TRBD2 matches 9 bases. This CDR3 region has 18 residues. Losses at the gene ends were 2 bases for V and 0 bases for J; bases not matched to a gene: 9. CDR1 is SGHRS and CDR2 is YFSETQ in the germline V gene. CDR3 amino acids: CASSLLLSGGSSYNEQFF. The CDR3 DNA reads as TGCGCCAGCAGCTTACTTCTTAGCGGGGGTAGCTCCTACAATGAGCAGTTCTTC. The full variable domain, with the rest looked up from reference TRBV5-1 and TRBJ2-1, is KAGVTQTPRYLIKTRGQQVTLSCSPISGHRSVSWYQQTPGQGLQFLFEYFSETQRNKGNFPGRFSGRQFSNSRSEMNVSTLELGDSALYLCASSLLLSGGSSYNEQFFGPGTRLTVL.

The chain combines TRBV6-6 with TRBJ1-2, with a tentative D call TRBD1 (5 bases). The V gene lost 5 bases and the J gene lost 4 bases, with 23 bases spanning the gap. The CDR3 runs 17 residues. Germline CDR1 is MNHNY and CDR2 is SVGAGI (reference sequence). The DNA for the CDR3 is TGTGCCAGCAGTCGCGGGGGAGGGTGGGGAGGAGGCTATGGCTACACCTTC. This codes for CASSRGGGWGGGYGYTF.

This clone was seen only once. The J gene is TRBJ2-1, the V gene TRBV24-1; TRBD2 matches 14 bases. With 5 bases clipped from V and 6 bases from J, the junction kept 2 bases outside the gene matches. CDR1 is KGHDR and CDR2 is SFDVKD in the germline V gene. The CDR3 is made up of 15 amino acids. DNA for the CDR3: TGTGCCACCAGTGCAGGGACTAGCGGGAGCAATGAGCAGTTCTTC. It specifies CATSAGTSGSNEQFF.